This TCR beta chain is from a study of blood T cells in healthy people across ages. Study-level findings and limits: In these data, TCR beta diversity tracked strongly with naive T cell percentage. The fall in TCR beta diversity per million T cells was roughly linear with age.

It was with a sample-barcoded 5' primer and a J-beta primer mix that a second PCR of roughly 7 to 12 cycles was run. TCRdb independently ran MiXCR on the 5' RACE reads; one entry per CDR3 protein. The sample consists of about a million distinct CDR3 sequences, just over 50% of them appearing once. Details on this clonotype: Antigen: not known.

The CDR3 is 12 residues long. CDR1 is SNHLY, CDR2 FYNNEI, per germline. Between the trimmed V and J ends, which lost 7 bases and 7 bases, there was a span of 13 bases. This TCR was recovered from a woman aged 60-75 years in good health. What was sequenced was blood. The chain links TRBV2 to TRBJ1-2; D not certain. CDR3 loop: CASKREVGGYTF. The CDR3 region has the DNA TGTGCCAGCAAGAGGGAGGTTGGTGGCTACACCTTC.